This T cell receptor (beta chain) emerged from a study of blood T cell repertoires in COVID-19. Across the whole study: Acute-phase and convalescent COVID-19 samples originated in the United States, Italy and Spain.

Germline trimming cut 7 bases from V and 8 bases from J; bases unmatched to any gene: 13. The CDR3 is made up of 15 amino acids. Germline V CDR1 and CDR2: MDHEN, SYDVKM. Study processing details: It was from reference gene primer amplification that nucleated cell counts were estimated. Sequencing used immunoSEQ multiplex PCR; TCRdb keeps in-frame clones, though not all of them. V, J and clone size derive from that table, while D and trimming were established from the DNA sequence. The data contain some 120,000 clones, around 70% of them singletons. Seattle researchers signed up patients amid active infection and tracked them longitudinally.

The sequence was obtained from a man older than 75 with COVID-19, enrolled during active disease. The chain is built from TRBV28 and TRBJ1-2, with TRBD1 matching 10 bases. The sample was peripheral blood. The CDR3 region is CASNNLRDRGLGYTF. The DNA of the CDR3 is TGTGCCAGCAACAATCTCCGGGACAGGGGTTTAGGCTACACCTTC.